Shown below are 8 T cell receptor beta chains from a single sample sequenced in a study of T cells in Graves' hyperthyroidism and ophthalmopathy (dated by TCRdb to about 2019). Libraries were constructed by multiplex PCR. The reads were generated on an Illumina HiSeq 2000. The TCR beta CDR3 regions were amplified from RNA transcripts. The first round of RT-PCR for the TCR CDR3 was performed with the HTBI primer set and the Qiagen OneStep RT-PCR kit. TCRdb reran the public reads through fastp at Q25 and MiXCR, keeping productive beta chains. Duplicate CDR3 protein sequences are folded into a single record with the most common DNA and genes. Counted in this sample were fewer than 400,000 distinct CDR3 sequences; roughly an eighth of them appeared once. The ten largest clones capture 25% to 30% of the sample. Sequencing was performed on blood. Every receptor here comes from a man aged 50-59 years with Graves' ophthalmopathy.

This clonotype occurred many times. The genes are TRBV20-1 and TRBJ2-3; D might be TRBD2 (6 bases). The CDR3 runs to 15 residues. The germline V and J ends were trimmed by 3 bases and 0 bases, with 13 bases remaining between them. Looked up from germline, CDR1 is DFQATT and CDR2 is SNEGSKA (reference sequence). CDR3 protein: CSASGSFMSTDTQYF. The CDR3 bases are TGCAGTGCTAGCGGGAGCTTTATGAGCACAGATACGCAGTATTTT.

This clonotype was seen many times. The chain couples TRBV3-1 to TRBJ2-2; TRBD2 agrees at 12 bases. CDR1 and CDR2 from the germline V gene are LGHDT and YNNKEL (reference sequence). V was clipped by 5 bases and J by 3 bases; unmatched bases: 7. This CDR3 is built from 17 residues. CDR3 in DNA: TGTGCCAGCAGCATGACTAGCGGGAGAATTCACACCGGGGAGCTGTTTTTT. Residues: CASSMTSGRIHTGELFF.

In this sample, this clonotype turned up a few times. In DNA, the CDR3 is TGTGCCATCAGCGAAGACACATACCAGGATCAGCCCCAGCATTTT. It encodes CAISEDTYQDQPQHF. The chain recombines TRBV10-3 with TRBJ1-5, with D unclear. There are 15 residues in the CDR3. Germline loops: CDR1 ENHRY, CDR2 SYGVKD. With 6 bases removed from V and 5 bases from J, the gap between germline ends came to 17 bases.

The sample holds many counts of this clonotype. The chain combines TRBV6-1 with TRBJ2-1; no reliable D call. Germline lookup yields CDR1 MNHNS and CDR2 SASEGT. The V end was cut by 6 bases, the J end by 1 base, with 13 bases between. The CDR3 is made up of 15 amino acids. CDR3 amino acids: CASRINTGSYNEQFF. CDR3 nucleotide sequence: TGTGCCAGCAGGATAAATACTGGATCCTACAATGAGCAGTTCTTC.

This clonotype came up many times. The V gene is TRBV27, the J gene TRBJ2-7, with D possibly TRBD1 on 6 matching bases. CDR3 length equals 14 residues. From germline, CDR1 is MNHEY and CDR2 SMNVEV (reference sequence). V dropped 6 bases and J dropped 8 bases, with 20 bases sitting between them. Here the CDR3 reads CASRQQGLSGKQYF. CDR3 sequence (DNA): TGTGCCAGCAGACAACAGGGTCTCAGCGGAAAGCAGTACTTC.

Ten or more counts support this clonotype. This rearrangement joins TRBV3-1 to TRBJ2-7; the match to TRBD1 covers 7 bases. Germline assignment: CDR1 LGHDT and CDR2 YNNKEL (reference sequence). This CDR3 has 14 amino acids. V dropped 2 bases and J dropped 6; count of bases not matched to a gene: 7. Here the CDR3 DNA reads TGTGCCAGCAGCCAATACGACAGGGAAGGCGAGCAGTACTTC. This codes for CASSQYDREGEQYF.

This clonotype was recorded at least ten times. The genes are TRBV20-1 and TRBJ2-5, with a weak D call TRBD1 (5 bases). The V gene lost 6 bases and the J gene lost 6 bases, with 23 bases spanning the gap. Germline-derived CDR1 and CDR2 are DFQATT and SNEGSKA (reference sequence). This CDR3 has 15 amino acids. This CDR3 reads CSALVGTGERKTQYF. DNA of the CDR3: TGCAGTGCCCTGGTCGGTACAGGTGAACGAAAGACCCAGTACTTC.

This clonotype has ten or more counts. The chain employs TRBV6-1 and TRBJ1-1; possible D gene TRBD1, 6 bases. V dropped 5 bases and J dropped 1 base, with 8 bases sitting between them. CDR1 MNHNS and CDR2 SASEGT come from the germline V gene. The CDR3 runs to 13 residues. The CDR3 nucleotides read TGTGCCAGCAGTTTGACAGGGAACACTGAAGCTTTCTTT. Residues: CASSLTGNTEAFF.